The T cell receptor beta chain described here comes from a study of blood T cell repertoires in COVID-19. Study-wide context: Acute and convalescent COVID-19 specimens originated in the United States, Italy and Spain. T cells, B-cell-depleted T cells, or PBMCs provided the cDNA or gDNA that served as material.

Assignments of participants to cohorts depended upon their own reported clinical history. The CDR3 consists of 20 residues. Germline CDR1 and CDR2: SGDLS and YYNGEE. Trimming left V 0 bases short and J 0 bases short, with 19 bases between. Authors' analysis steps: Counts of nucleated cells, estimated from reference gene primer amplification, were obtained. Sequencing was performed with immunoSEQ multiplex PCR; in TCRdb, only in-frame clones are kept and a portion is missing. V, J and clone size are taken as reported in that table, and D and trimming were inferred from the DNA itself. The profile shows about 210,000 clones, about 87% of them singletons.

The sequence derives from a young man with acute COVID-19. Input material: PBMCs or T cells enriched from blood (not recorded which). This chain links TRBV9 with TRBJ1-6, with D uncertain. The CDR3 spells CASSVGSSVGVSSYNSPLHF. CDR3 in DNA: TGTGCCAGCAGCGTAGGTTCGTCAGTCGGGGTTTCCTCCTATAATTCACCCCTCCACTTT.